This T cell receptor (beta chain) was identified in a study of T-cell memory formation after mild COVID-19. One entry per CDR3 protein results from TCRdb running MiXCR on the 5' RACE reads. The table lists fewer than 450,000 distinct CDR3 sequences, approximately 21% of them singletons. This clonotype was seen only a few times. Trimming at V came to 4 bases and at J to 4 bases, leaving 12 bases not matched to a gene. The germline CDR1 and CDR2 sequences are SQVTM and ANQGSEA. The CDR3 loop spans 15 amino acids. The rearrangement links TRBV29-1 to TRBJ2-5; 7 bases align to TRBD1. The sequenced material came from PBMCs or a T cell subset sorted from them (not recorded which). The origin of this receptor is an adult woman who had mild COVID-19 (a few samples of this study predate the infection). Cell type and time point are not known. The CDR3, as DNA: TGCAGCGTTGGGGGACAGAGGGTCTCTATAGAGACCCAGTACTTC. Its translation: CSVGGQRVSIETQYF.